Sequencing of this T cell receptor beta chain was carried out in a study of T cells expressing NK-cell markers. Study details: All TCR beta repertoires analysed originated from sorted CD3+CD56+NKG2C+, CD3+CD56+NKG2C- and CD3+CD56-NKG2C+ T cells. Seven sequenced donors out of eight were HCMV-seropositive, one seronegative. Study-level findings and limits: In a group of 5 or 6 donors, dominant NKG2C+ clonotypes represented about 1.0-7.5% of CD8+ T cells.

As to this clonotype: As yet, its antigen is unknown.

In generating TCR beta cDNA, 5'RACE template switching with UMIs was used. No DNA is given; TCRdb re-called the 5' RACE reads and lists each CDR3 protein once. In all, the sample yields approximately 550,000 distinct CDR3 sequences. CDR1 and CDR2 (germline): MNHNS, SASEGT. The CDR3 covers 15 residues. V gene TRBV6-1 combines with J gene TRBJ2-1. Sequenced material: blood T cells: a sorted CD56 or NKG2C T cell subset, CD4+ or CD8+ T cells, or bulk PBMC T cells (not recorded which). The sequence came from a man between 18 and 29 years old in good health. CDR3 sequence reads: CASSEATRLTNEQFF.